What follows is one TCR beta chain and its context. Its antigen remains unknown. Donors came from a validation cohort of fewer than 150 subjects, distinct from the first 666-subject cohort. Profiling relied on immunoSEQ multiplex PCR, and the TCRdb table lists in-frame clones only, not all of them. The table lists 150,000 to 200,000 clones, less than 90% of them singletons, with about 6% in the top ten. V lost 3 bases, J lost 4 bases, and 6 bases lay in between. The germline CDR1 and CDR2 sequences are SGHAT and FQNNGV. This CDR3 is 12 amino acids long. The data were taken from a study of cytomegalovirus exposure and HLA in healthy donors. Notes on the study in general: Clusters of TCRs from the first cohort tended to co-occur in the approximately 130 validation repertoires (as a later analysis found). Reported performance of the classifier showed diagnosis of cytomegalovirus status with high specificity and sensitivity.

Input material: PBMCs. J is TRBJ2-5 and V is TRBV11-2, with D unresolved. The source of this sequence is a woman in her 30s in good health and CMV-seronegative. The CDR3 spells CASSFNGETQYF. The CDR3 nucleotides read TGTGCCAGCAGCTTTAATGGAGAGACCCAGTACTTC.